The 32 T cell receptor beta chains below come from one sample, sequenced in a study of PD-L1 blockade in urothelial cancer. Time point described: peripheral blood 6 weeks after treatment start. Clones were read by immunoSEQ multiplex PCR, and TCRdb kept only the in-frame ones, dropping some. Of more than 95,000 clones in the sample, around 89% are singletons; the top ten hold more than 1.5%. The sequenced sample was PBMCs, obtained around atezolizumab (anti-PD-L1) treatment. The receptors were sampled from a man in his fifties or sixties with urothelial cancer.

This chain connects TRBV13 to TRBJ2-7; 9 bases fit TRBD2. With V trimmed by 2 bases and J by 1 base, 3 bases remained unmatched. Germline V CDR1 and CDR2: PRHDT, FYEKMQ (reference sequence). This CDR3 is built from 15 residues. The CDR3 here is CASSLRGLASYEQYF. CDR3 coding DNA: TGTGCCAGCAGCTTAAGAGGACTAGCGTCCTACGAGCAGTACTTC.

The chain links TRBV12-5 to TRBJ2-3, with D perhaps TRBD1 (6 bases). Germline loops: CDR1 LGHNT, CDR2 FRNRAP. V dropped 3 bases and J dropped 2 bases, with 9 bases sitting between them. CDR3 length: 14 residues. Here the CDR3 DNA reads TGTGCTAGTGGTTTCGGACAGTCCACAGATACGCAGTATTTT. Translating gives CASGFGQSTDTQYF.

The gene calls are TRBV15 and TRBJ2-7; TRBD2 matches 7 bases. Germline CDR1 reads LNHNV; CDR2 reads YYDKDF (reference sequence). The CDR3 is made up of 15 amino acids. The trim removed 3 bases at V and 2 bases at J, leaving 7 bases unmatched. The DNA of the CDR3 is TGTGCCACCAGCAGGGGGGGGAGTTCAACCTACGAGCAGTACTTC. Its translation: CATSRGGSSTYEQYF. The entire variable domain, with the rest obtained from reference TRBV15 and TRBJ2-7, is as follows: DAMVIQNPRYQVTQFGKPVTLSCSQTLNHNVMYWYQQKSSQAPKLLFHYYDKDFNNEADTPDNFQSRRPNTSFCFLDIRSPGLGDTAMYLCATSRGGSSTYEQYFGPGTRLTVT.

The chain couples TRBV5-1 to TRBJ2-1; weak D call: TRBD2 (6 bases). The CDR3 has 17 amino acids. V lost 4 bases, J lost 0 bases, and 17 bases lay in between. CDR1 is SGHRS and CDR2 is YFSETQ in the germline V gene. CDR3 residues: CASSPPPSESSYNEQFF. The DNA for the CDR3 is TGCGCCAGCAGCCCACCCCCTAGCGAGAGCTCCTACAATGAGCAGTTCTTC.

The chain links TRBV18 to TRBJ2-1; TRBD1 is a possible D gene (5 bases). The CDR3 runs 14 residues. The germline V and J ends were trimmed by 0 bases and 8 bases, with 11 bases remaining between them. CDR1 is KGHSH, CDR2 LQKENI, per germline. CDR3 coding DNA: TGTGCCAGCTCACCACCTAAGGGGTCGGATGAGCAGTTCTTC. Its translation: CASSPPKGSDEQFF.

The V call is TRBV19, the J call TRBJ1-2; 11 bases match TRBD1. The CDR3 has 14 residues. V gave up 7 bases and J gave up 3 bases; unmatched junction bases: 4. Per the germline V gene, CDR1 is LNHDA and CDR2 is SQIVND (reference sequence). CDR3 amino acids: CASTRDRGDYGYTF. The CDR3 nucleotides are TGTGCCAGTACCCGGGACAGGGGGGACTATGGCTACACCTTC. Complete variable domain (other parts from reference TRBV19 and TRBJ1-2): DGGITQSPKYLFRKEGQNVTLSCEQNLNHDAMYWYRQDPGQGLRLIYYSQIVNDFQKGDIAEGYSVSREKKESFPLTVTSAQKNPTAFYLCASTRDRGDYGYTFGSGTRLTVV.

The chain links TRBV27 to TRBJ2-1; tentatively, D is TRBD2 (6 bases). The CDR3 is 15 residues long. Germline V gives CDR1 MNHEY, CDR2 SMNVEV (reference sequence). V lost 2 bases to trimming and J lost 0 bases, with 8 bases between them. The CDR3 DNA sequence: TGTGCCAGCAGTTTAGGAGGGCCCTCCTACAATGAGCAGTTCTTC. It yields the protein CASSLGGPSYNEQFF.

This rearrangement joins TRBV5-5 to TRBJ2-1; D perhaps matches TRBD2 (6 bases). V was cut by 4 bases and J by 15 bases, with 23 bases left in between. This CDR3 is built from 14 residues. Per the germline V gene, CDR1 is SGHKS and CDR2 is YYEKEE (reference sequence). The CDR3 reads CASSRTRDSLGLFF. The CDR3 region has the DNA TGTGCCAGCAGCCGCACCCGGGACTCCCTTGGGCTGTTCTTC.

The CDR3 here is CSATPGGEQYF. CDR3 nucleotides: TGCAGTGCCACACCCGGAGGCGAGCAGTACTTC. The V call is TRBV20-1, the J call TRBJ2-7; D perhaps matches TRBD2 (5 bases). From germline, CDR1 is DFQATT and CDR2 SNEGSKA (reference sequence). The V end was cut by 6 bases, the J end by 6 bases, with 12 bases between. The CDR3 is made up of 11 amino acids.

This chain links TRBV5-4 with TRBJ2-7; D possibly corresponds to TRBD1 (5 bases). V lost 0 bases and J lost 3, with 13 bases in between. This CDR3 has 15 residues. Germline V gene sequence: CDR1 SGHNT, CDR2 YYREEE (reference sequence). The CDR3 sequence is CASSLAGQGFYEQYF. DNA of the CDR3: TGTGCCAGCAGCTTGGCCGGTCAGGGTTTCTACGAGCAGTACTTC.

Here the CDR3 reads CASSSQGQGANYGYTF. For the CDR3, the DNA is TGTGCCAGCAGCTCCCAGGGACAGGGGGCTAACTATGGCTACACCTTC. The V call is TRBV7-3, the J call TRBJ1-2; 11 bases fit TRBD1. The CDR3 is 16 amino acids. After removal of 4 bases from V and 0 bases from J, the junction contained 4 bases not matched to a gene. The germline V gene has CDR1 SGHTA and CDR2 FQGTGA.

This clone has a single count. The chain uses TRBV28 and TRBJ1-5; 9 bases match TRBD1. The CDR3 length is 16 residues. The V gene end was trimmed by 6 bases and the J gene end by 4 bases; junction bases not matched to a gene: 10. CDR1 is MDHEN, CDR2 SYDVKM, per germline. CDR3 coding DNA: TGTGCCAGCAGGGCAACAGGGGGCGGACGGAATCAGCCCCAGCATTTT. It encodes CASRATGGGRNQPQHF.

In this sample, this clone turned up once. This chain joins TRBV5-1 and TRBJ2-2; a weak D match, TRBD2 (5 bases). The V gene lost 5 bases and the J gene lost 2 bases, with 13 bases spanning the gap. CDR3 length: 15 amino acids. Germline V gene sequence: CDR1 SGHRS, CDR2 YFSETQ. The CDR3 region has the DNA TGCGCCAGCAGAGTAGAGGGCTTAAACACCGGGGAGCTGTTTTTT. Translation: CASRVEGLNTGELFF.

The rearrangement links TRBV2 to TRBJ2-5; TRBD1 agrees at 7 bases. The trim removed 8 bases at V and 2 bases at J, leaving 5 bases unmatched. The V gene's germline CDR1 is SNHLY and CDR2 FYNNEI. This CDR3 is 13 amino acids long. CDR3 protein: CASQGTVQETQYF. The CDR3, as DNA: TGTGCCAGCCAAGGGACAGTACAAGAGACCCAGTACTTC.

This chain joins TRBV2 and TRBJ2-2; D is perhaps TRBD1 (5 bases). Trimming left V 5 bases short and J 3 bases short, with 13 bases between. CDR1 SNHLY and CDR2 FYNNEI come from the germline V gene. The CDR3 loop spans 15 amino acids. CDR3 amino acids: CASSRRGQDTGELFF. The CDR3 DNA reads TGTGCCAGCAGTCGTAGGGGTCAGGACACCGGGGAGCTGTTTTTT.

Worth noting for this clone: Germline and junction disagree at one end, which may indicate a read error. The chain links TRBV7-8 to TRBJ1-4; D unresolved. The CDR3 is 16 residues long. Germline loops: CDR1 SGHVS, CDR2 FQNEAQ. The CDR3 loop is CASSLSIGGFNEKLFF. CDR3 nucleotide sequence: TGTGCCAGCAGCCTTTCCATCGGAGGGTTTAATGAGAAACTGTTTTTT.

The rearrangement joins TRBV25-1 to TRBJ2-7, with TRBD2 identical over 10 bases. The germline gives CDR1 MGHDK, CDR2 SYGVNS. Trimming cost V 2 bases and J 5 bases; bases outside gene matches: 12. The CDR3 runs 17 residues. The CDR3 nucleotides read TGTGCCAGCAGTGAACGGAAAAGCGGGAGGGTGACGAACGAGCAGTACTTC. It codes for CASSERKSGRVTNEQYF.

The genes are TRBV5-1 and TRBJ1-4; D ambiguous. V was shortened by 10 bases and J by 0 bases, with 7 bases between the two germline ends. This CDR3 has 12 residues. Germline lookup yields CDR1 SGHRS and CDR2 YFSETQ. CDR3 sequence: CASGTTNEKLFF. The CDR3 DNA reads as TGCGCCTCAGGAACAACTAATGAAAAACTGTTTTTT.

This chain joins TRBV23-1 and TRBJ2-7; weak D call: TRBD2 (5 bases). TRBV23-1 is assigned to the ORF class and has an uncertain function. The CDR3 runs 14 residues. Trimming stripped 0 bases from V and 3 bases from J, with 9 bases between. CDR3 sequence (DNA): TGCGCCAGCAGTCAATCTTCCGGGGTCTACGAGCAGTACTTC. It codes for CASSQSSGVYEQYF.

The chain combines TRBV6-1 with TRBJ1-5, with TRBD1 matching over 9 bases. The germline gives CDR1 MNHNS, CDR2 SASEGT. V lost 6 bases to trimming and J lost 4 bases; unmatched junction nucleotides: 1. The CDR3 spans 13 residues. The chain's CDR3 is CASRGTGNQPQHF. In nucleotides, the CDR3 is TGTGCCAGCAGAGGGACAGGGAATCAGCCCCAGCATTTT.

The CDR3 region is CASSPPSGGEAFF. The CDR3 nucleotides read TGTGCCAGCTCACCACCGTCGGGGGGGGAAGCTTTCTTT. This chain connects TRBV18 to TRBJ1-1; D perhaps matches TRBD1 (5 bases). CDR1 is KGHSH, CDR2 LQKENI, per germline. The germline V and J ends were trimmed by 0 bases and 8 bases, with 10 bases remaining between them. The CDR3 sequence is 13 residues long. The variable domain in full, with the rest retrieved from reference TRBV18 and TRBJ1-1, is NAGVMQNPRHLVRRRGQEARLRCSPMKGHSHVYWYRQLPEEGLKFMVYLQKENIIDESGMPKERFSAEFPKEGPSILRIQQVVRGDSAAYFCASSPPSGGEAFFGQGTRLTVV.

CDR3 nucleotides: TGCGCCAGCAGCTTGGCCTCAGGGACTAGACAGTACAATGAGCAGTTCTTC. Residues: CASSLASGTRQYNEQFF. The chain combines TRBV5-1 with TRBJ2-1, with 8 bases identical to TRBD2. The CDR3 extends over 17 amino acids. Germline V lookup: CDR1 SGHRS, CDR2 YFSETQ. V was clipped by 0 bases and J by 4 bases; unmatched bases: 9. Complete variable domain (other parts from reference TRBV5-1 and TRBJ2-1): KAGVTQTPRYLIKTRGQQVTLSCSPISGHRSVSWYQQTPGQGLQFLFEYFSETQRNKGNFPGRFSGRQFSNSRSEMNVSTLELGDSALYLCASSLASGTRQYNEQFFGPGTRLTVL.

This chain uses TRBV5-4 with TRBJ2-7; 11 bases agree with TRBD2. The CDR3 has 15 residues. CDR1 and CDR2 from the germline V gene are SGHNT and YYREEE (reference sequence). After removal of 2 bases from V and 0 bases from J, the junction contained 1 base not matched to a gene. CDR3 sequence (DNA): TGTGCCAGCAGCTTTGGGACTAGCGGCTCCTACGAGCAGTACTTC. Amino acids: CASSFGTSGSYEQYF. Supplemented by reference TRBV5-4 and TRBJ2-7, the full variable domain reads ETGVTQSPTHLIKTRGQQVTLRCSSQSGHNTVSWYQQALGQGPQFIFQYYREEENGRGNFPPRFSGLQFPNYSSELNVNALELDDSALYLCASSFGTSGSYEQYFGPGTRLTVT.

The CDR3 here is CASSLSSGRPQETQYF. The CDR3 bases are TGTGCCAGCAGCTTATCTAGCGGGCGCCCCCAAGAGACCCAGTACTTC. The chain couples TRBV7-2 to TRBJ2-5; 8 bases match TRBD2. The CDR3 is 16 residues long. Germline V CDR1 and CDR2: SGHTA, FQGNSA. V lost 2 bases to trimming and J lost 1 base; unmatched junction nucleotides: 6.

CDR3 bases: TGTGCCAGCAGCACCGGGACTAGCGCCCGAGGTAGGAATGAGCAGTTCTTC. Protein: CASSTGTSARGRNEQFF. This chain joins TRBV11-3 and TRBJ2-1; 10 nucleotides line up with TRBD2. This CDR3 region has 17 residues. The ends lost 5 bases at V and 7 bases at J; junction bases unmatched: 14. Germline loops: CDR1 SGHNT, CDR2 YENEEA.

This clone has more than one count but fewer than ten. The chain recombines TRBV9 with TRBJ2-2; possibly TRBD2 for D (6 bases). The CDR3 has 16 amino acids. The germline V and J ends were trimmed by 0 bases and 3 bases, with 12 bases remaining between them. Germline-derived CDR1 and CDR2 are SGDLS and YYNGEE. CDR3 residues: CASSVGWGGDTGELFF. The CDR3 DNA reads TGTGCCAGCAGCGTAGGTTGGGGAGGCGACACCGGGGAGCTGTTTTTT.

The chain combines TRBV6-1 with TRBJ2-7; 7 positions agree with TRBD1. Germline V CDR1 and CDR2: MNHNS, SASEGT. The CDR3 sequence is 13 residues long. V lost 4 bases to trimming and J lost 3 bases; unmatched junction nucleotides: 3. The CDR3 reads CASSARQGYEQYF. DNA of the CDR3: TGTGCCAGCAGTGCGCGACAGGGCTACGAGCAGTACTTC.

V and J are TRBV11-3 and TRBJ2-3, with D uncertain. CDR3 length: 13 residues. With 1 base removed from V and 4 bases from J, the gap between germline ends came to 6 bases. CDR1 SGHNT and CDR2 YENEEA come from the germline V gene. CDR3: CASSLVPADTQYF. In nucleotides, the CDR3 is TGTGCCAGCAGCTTAGTCCCGGCAGATACGCAGTATTTT.

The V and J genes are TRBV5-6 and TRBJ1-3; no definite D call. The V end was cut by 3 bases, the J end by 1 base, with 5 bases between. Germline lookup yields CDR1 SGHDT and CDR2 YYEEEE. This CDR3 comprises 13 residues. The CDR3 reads CASSSRSGNTIYF. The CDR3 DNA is TGTGCCAGCAGCTCGCGGTCTGGAAACACCATATATTTT.

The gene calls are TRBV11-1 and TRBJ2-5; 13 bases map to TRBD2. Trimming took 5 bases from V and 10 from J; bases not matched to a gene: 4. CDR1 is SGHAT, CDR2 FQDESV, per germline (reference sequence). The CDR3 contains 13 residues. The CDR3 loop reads CASSPGTSGNQYF. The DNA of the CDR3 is TGTGCCAGCAGCCCCGGGACTAGCGGGAACCAGTACTTC.

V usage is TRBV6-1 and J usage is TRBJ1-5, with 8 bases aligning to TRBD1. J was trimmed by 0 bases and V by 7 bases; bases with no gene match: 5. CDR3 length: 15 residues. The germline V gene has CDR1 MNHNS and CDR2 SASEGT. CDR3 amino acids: CASTRQGNSNQPQHF. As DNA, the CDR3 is TGTGCCAGCACCCGACAGGGGAATAGCAATCAGCCCCAGCATTTT.

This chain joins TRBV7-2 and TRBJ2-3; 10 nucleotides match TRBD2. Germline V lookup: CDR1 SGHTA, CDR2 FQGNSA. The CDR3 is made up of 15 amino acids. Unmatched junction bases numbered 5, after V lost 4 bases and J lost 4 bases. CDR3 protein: CASSSTSGPSDTQYF. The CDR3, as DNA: TGTGCCAGCAGCTCGACTAGCGGGCCCTCAGATACGCAGTATTTT.